Listed below are T cell receptor beta chains from one sample, sequenced in a study of shared clonotypes between healthy human individuals. This table comes from immunoSEQ multiplex PCR, and its TCRdb copy is limited to in-frame clones, with some not included. The sample has 1.6 million or so clones, 98% seen once. Source material: naive CD4+ T cells sorted from blood. These receptors were collected from a man aged 25 to 45 in good health. Both conserved end residues are trimmed from each CDR3. Each record gives: V gene, clone size, J gene, CDR3 protein. Expanded clones are given a class, and other clones once, few, many or no size at all.

TRBV9	.	TRBJ2-1	ASSAQGSREQF
TRBV5-1	.	TRBJ2-1	ASSPTSGALNEQF
TRBV5-1	.	TRBJ2-7	ASSSGQGVSYEQY
TRBV4-2	.	TRBJ1-5	ASSRGRDAPQH
TRBV19	.	TRBJ1-5	ASSIVPGAEDQPQH
TRBV29-1	.	TRBJ2-5	SGLQGSETQY
TRBV25-1	.	TRBJ2-5	ASSEPPGRQETQY
TRBV9	.	TRBJ2-1	ASSVTSGRSDEQF
TRBV19	.	TRBJ2-5	ASSTLGGTIKETQY
TRBV7-9	.	TRBJ2-6	ASSARDRVGGTGANVLT
TRBV5-1	.	TRBJ1-4	ASRLGFGEKLF
TRBV4-3	.	TRBJ2-3	ASSLGQESSTDTQY
TRBV11-2	.	TRBJ2-5	ASSPYRETQY
TRBV5-1	.	TRBJ2-7	ASSLIAGERASSEQY
TRBV5-1	once	TRBJ2-1	ASSLVKIADSYNEQF
TRBV28	.	TRBJ1-5	ASSFAGIFQPQH
TRBV5-6	.	TRBJ1-1	ASSPARGFLRDTEAF
TRBV5-4	.	TRBJ2-2	ASSKFGELF
TRBV10-3	once	TRBJ2-5	AISEPRVASGRETQY
TRBV29-1	.	TRBJ2-1	SASTPGGPSSSYNEQF
TRBV19	.	TRBJ1-1	ASSIRTNTEAF
TRBV9	.	TRBJ2-2	ASSVQGGSTGELF
TRBV2	.	TRBJ1-5	ASSEGQGWSNQPQH
TRBV19	.	TRBJ1-2	ASSFRGRYGYT
TRBV19	.	TRBJ1-4	ASSPDRTLEKLF
TRBV7-7	once	TRBJ2-3	ASSLSRATDTQY
TRBV7-8	.	TRBJ2-7	ASSLARDRFYEQY
TRBV7-9	.	TRBJ2-6	ASSLEARRWEGANVLT
TRBV5-1	once	TRBJ2-2	ASSTTGGRTGELF
TRBV5-1	.	TRBJ2-1	ASSPAERRGEQF
TRBV2	.	TRBJ2-7	ASSPDGGGYEQY
TRBV29-1	.	TRBJ1-1	SVAWNTEAF
TRBV19	.	TRBJ1-5	ASSNWVGSNQPQH
TRBV28	.	TRBJ2-1	ASSTEWVWF
TRBV14	.	TRBJ2-3	ASSPGQGRALRDTQY
TRBV5-1	once	TRBJ2-5	ASSLGQWKETQY
TRBV15	.	TRBJ2-7	ATGTNYEQY
TRBV7-2	once	TRBJ2-7	ASSLSGTASYGWNEQY
TRBV27	.	TRBJ2-7	ASSPVGQWEPEEQY
TRBV11-2	.	TRBJ2-3	ASSPRWGTDTQY
TRBV7-3	.	TRBJ2-5	ASSPTAGQTQY
TRBV27	.	TRBJ2-2	ATGTSGRNTGELF
TRBV7-9	.	TRBJ1-5	ASSLETGNQPQH
TRBV5-6	.	TRBJ1-2	ASSLAGRQDNYGYT
TRBV6-6	.	TRBJ1-1	ASSPDRVTEAF
TRBV29-1	.	TRBJ1-2	SVEDAVSHGYT
TRBV9	.	TRBJ1-1	ASSVVGTGTEAF
TRBV28	.	TRBJ1-2	ASSFQSGYT
TRBV2	.	TRBJ1-4	ASKRDRGNEKLF
TRBV18	.	TRBJ2-7	ASSPQGQGTPYEQY
TRBV5-8	once	TRBJ2-1	ASSLRGQRNEQF
TRBV15	.	TRBJ2-1	ATQTPGVRYNEQF
TRBV14	.	TRBJ2-2	ASSQGRGTGELF